These 23 T cell receptor beta chains originate from one sample sequenced in a study of vaccination effects on CD4 cells after COVID-19. These receptors have no known antigen. Here immunoSEQ multiplex PCR was the method, and the copy in TCRdb shows in-frame clones only, minus some. Of about 68,000 clones listed, 80% were seen once; the top ten hold 9% to 15%. Sequencing was preceded by expansion of antigen-specific CD4+ T cells with viral peptide pools in the ViraFEST assay. Researchers isolated CD4+ T cells once roughly nine days of culture had elapsed. Neither prior SARS-CoV-2 infection nor positive nucleocapsid antibodies were present in the vaccine recipients. Source: CD4+ T cells from PBMCs cultured with SARS-CoV-2 spike peptides, taken before COVID-19 vaccination. Receptor source: a human donor who received a COVID-19 vaccine.

Here the CDR3 DNA reads TGCGCCAGCAGCTTGGCCGGGCCGGGCTATGGCTACACCTTC. It codes for CASSLAGPGYGYTF. The chain has TRBV5-1 and TRBJ1-2; no definite D call. Trimming pared 0 bases from V and 4 bases from J, leaving 10 bases between. CDR1 is SGHRS, CDR2 YFSETQ, per germline. The CDR3 runs to 14 residues.

V gene TRBV18 combines with J gene TRBJ1-1; D not certain. The germline V and J ends were trimmed by 5 bases and 1 base, with 5 bases remaining between them. The CDR3 contains 12 residues. CDR1 is KGHSH and CDR2 is LQKENI in the germline V gene. CDR3 amino acids: CASSNRNTEAFF. The CDR3 DNA is TGTGCCAGCTCAAACAGGAACACTGAAGCTTTCTTT.

This clone showed up just once. This chain links TRBV5-1 with TRBJ2-5, with D perhaps TRBD2 (6 bases). The CDR3 is 16 residues long. Germline lookup yields CDR1 SGHRS and CDR2 YFSETQ. V lost 7 bases and J lost 1, with 20 bases in between. CDR3 sequence (DNA): TGCGCCAGCGGGGGGAGCGCGGGGATAACCCAAGAGACCCAGTACTTC. This encodes CASGGSAGITQETQYF.

The chain has TRBV5-1 and TRBJ2-5; D is unresolved. Germline V CDR1 and CDR2: SGHRS, YFSETQ. V was cut by 1 base and J by 3 bases, with 10 bases left in between. This CDR3 is built from 14 residues. CDR3 protein: CASSLSLGEETQYF. CDR3 sequence (DNA): TGCGCCAGCAGCTTGAGTCTGGGTGAAGAGACCCAGTACTTC.

V is TRBV27 and J is TRBJ1-5; the D is unclear. This CDR3 comprises 12 residues. Germline V gene lookup returns CDR1 MNHEY and CDR2 SMNVEV (reference sequence). V was shortened by 4 bases and J by 4 bases, with 5 bases between the two germline ends. The CDR3 region is CASSSRNQPQHF. The CDR3 DNA is TGTGCCAGCAGTTCCAGGAATCAGCCCCAGCATTTT.

The gene calls are TRBV6-4 and TRBJ2-6, with D hard to call. The CDR3 is 17 residues long. Germline lookup yields CDR1 MRHNA and CDR2 SNTAGT. V dropped 5 bases and J dropped 0 bases, with 14 bases sitting between them. The CDR3 DNA reads TGTGCCAGCAGTAAAGACTTTCAGAGCTCTGGGGCCAACGTCCTGACTTTC. Translating gives CASSKDFQSSGANVLTF.

J is TRBJ2-5 and V is TRBV18; 13 bases fit TRBD2. Germline CDR1 reads KGHSH; CDR2 reads LQKENI. The J segment lost 5 bases and the V segment lost 6 bases, leaving 0 bases of the junction unmatched. The length of the CDR3 is 13 residues. For the CDR3, the DNA is TGTGCCAGCTCGACTAGCGGGGGGGAGACCCAGTACTTC. The encoded protein is CASSTSGGETQYF.

The V gene is TRBV19, the J gene TRBJ1-5; D remains unclear. Germline V gives CDR1 LNHDA, CDR2 SQIVND (reference sequence). Trimming took off 1 base at V and 12 bases at J, with 10 bases between the two ends. This CDR3 has 12 amino acids. The CDR3 loop is CASSIGSAIQHF. The CDR3 DNA sequence: TGTGCCAGTAGTATAGGGTCAGCCATCCAGCATTTT.

This clone was recorded a few times. The chain is built from TRBV2 and TRBJ1-6; 8 bases align to TRBD1. Trimming took 6 bases from V and 7 from J; bases not matched to a gene: 2. CDR1 is SNHLY, CDR2 FYNNEI, per germline. CDR3 length equals 13 residues. This CDR3 is CASRTGVNSPLHF. The DNA for the CDR3 is TGTGCCAGCAGGACAGGGGTCAATTCACCCCTCCACTTT.

CDR3 bases: TGTGCCAGCAGTCCCCCGGGACAGCAAGAGACCCAGTACTTC. Translation gives CASSPPGQQETQYF. The chain has TRBV7-2 and TRBJ2-5; 7 bases match TRBD1. Germline CDR1 reads SGHTA; CDR2 reads FQGNSA. V shed 6 bases, J shed 2 bases, and the junction held 6 bases outside the gene matches. CDR3 length equals 14 residues.

This chain uses TRBV6-5 with TRBJ1-2, with 7 bases identical to TRBD1. This CDR3 has 14 residues. Germline V gene sequence: CDR1 MNHEY, CDR2 SVGAGI. J lost 0 bases, V lost 7 bases, and 5 bases had no gene match. The CDR3 protein is CASNRDSTNYGYTF. Here the CDR3 DNA reads TGTGCCAGCAATAGGGACAGTACTAACTATGGCTACACCTTC.

On this clone: This sample also contains other DNA sequences that code for the same CDR3. The chain carries TRBV5-4 and TRBJ2-5; TRBD2 matches 8 bases. The CDR3 contains 14 residues. Trimming took 3 bases from V and 1 from J; bases not matched to a gene: 2. Per the germline V gene, CDR1 is SGHNT and CDR2 is YYREEE (reference sequence). The CDR3 loop reads CASSSGGFQETQYF. CDR3 nucleotides: TGTGCCAGCAGCTCGGGGGGGTTCCAAGAGACCCAGTACTTC.

V usage is TRBV28 and J usage is TRBJ1-5; unclear D gene. Germline loops: CDR1 MDHEN, CDR2 SYDVKM. V lost 1 base to trimming and J lost 7 bases, with 5 bases between them. This CDR3 has 12 residues. Written as DNA, the CDR3 is TGTGCCAGCAGTTTATACGGGCAGCCCCAGCATTTT. It yields the protein CASSLYGQPQHF.

The V call is TRBV2, the J call TRBJ1-2; TRBD1 matches 7 bases. V lost 6 bases, J lost 5 bases, and 6 bases stayed unmatched. The germline V gene has CDR1 SNHLY and CDR2 FYNNEI. The CDR3 runs 13 residues. CDR3 coding DNA: TGTGCCAGCAGAAGGGACAGTAGTTATGGCTACACCTTC. Protein: CASRRDSSYGYTF.

This chain joins TRBV28 and TRBJ2-7; 10 bases fit TRBD1. This CDR3 comprises 14 residues. The trim removed 4 bases at V and 6 bases at J, leaving 6 bases unmatched. Germline V lookup: CDR1 MDHEN, CDR2 SYDVKM. CDR3: CASSSEGTGAEQYV. The DNA of the CDR3 is TGTGCCAGCAGTTCCGAGGGGACAGGGGCCGAGCAGTACGTC.

The chain has TRBV28 and TRBJ1-5; D remains unclear. The germline V gene has CDR1 MDHEN and CDR2 SYDVKM. There are 14 residues in the CDR3. The V end was cut by 7 bases, the J end by 3 bases, with 13 bases between. The CDR3 coding sequence is TGTGCCAGCACAAGACCAGTCTACAATCAGCCCCAGCATTTT. It codes for CASTRPVYNQPQHF.

The V gene is TRBV6-5, the J gene TRBJ1-5; 7 bases agree with TRBD1. The J segment lost 5 bases and the V segment lost 6 bases, leaving 10 bases of the junction unmatched. CDR3 length equals 15 residues. Germline V gives CDR1 MNHEY, CDR2 SVGAGI. CDR3 nucleotide sequence: TGTGCCAGCAGCCTGACAGGGACCTGGGATCAGCCCCAGCATTTT. Translating it yields CASSLTGTWDQPQHF.

This clone was detected only a few times. The rearrangement links TRBV10-3 to TRBJ1-3, with D uncertain. The CDR3 loop spans 15 amino acids. Germline lookup yields CDR1 ENHRY and CDR2 SYGVKD. V dropped 3 bases and J dropped 0 bases, with 9 bases sitting between them. CDR3 residues: CAISDFRSSGNTIYF. CDR3 sequence (DNA): TGTGCCATCAGTGATTTCAGGAGCTCTGGAAACACCATATATTTT.

The chain couples TRBV28 to TRBJ1-6; D not certain. The CDR3 contains 14 residues. Germline V gene data show CDR1 as MDHEN and CDR2 as SYDVKM. V dropped 3 bases and J dropped 8 bases, with 11 bases sitting between them. The CDR3 coding sequence is TGTGCCAGCAGTTTTCGGTCTAACCATTCACCCCTCCACTTT. It encodes CASSFRSNHSPLHF.

This chain joins TRBV18 and TRBJ1-6; no clear D gene. Trimming removed 2 bases at V and 4 bases at J, with 15 bases between. Per germline, CDR1 KGHSH and CDR2 LQKENI. The CDR3 consists of 17 residues. For the CDR3, the DNA is TGTGCCAGCTCACCATCATTGGGCCCAAGTTATAATTCACCCCTCCACTTT. Its translation is CASSPSLGPSYNSPLHF.

The V and J genes are TRBV11-1 and TRBJ2-7, with 7 bases aligning to TRBD1. The CDR3 sequence is 15 residues long. Germline V lookup: CDR1 SGHAT, CDR2 FQDESV (reference sequence). V gave up 6 bases and J gave up 0 bases; unmatched junction bases: 8. This CDR3 reads CASSPDRESSYEQYV. The DNA for the CDR3 is TGTGCCAGCAGTCCAGACAGGGAGAGCTCCTACGAGCAGTACGTC.

The chain joins TRBV11-2 to TRBJ2-5; D not resolved. This CDR3 is 12 amino acids long. Germline V CDR1 and CDR2: SGHAT, FQNNGV. Trimming stripped 1 base from V and 5 bases from J, with 5 bases between. The DNA for the CDR3 is TGTGCCAGCAGCTTAGGCCGTGAGACCCAGTACTTC. Its protein is CASSLGRETQYF.

The J gene is TRBJ2-5, the V gene TRBV14, with unresolved D. Trimming shortened V by 4 bases and J by 2 bases, and 8 bases separated the two germline ends. Germline loops: CDR1 SGHDN, CDR2 FVKESK. The CDR3 totals 13 residues. The CDR3 bases are TGTGCCAGCAGCCCAACACTGCAAGAGACCCAGTACTTC. This encodes CASSPTLQETQYF.